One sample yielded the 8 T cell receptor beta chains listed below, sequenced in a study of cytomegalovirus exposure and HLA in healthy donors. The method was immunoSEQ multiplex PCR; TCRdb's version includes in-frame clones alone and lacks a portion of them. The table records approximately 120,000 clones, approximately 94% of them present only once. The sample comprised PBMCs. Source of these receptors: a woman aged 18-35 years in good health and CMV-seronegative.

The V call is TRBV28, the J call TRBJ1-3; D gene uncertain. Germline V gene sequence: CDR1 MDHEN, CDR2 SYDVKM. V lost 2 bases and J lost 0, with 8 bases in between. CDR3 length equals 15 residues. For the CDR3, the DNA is TGTGCCAGCAGTTTAGTCCCTAACTCTGGAAACACCATATATTTT. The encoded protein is CASSLVPNSGNTIYF. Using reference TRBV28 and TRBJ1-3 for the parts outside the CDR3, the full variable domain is DVKVTQSSRYLVKRTGEKVFLECVQDMDHENMFWYRQDPGLGLRLIYFSYDVKMKEKGDIPEGYSVSREKKERFSLILESASTNQTSMYLCASSLVPNSGNTIYFGEGSWLTVV.

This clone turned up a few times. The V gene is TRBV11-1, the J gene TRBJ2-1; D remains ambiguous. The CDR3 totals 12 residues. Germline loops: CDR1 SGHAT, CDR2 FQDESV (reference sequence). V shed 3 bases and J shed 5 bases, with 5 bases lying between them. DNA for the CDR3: TGTGCCAGCAGCTTCGTTCACAATGAGCAGTTCTTC. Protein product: CASSFVHNEQFF. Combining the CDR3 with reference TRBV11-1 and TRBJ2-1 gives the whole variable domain EAEVAQSPRYKITEKSQAVAFWCDPISGHATLYWYRQILGQGPELLVQFQDESVVDDSQLPKDRFSAERLKGVDSTLKIQPAELGDSAMYLCASSFVHNEQFFGPGTRLTVL.

The CDR3 region has the DNA TGTGCCAGCAGCCAAGTAAGCGATGAGCAGTTCTTC. Translating gives CASSQVSDEQFF. This chain connects TRBV7-9 to TRBJ2-1; D uncertain. Deletions cut 5 bases from V and 8 bases from J, with 10 bases between. CDR1 and CDR2 from the germline V gene are SEHNR and FQNEAQ (reference sequence). The CDR3 has 12 residues.

The CDR3 reads CASSLAGTPHEKLFF. In DNA form, the CDR3 reads TGTGCCAGCAGTTTAGCCGGGACACCCCATGAAAAACTGTTTTTT. The chain employs TRBV28 and TRBJ1-4; maybe TRBD1 (6 bases). CDR1 is MDHEN, CDR2 SYDVKM, per germline. V was clipped by 2 bases and J by 6 bases, with 13 bases between them. The CDR3 has 15 residues.

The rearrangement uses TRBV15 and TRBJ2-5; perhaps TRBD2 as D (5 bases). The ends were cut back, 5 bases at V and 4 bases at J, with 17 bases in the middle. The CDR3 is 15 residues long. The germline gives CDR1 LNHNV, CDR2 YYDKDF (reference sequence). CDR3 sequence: CATSPAGHDLETQYF. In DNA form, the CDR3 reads TGTGCCACCAGCCCGGCGGGTCACGACCTAGAGACCCAGTACTTC. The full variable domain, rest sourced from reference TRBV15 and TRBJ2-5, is DAMVIQNPRYQVTQFGKPVTLSCSQTLNHNVMYWYQQKSSQAPKLLFHYYDKDFNNEADTPDNFQSRRPNTSFCFLDIRSPGLGDTAMYLCATSPAGHDLETQYFGPGTRLLVL.

In DNA, the CDR3 is TGTGCCAGCAGCCGCGTCGGGGGAGACTACGAGCAGTACTTC. Translation gives CASSRVGGDYEQYF. V and J are TRBV7-9 and TRBJ2-7, with a weak D call TRBD2 (6 bases). Trimming left V 5 bases short and J 3 bases short, with 14 bases between. The CDR3 runs to 14 residues. Per germline, CDR1 SEHNR and CDR2 FQNEAQ (reference sequence).

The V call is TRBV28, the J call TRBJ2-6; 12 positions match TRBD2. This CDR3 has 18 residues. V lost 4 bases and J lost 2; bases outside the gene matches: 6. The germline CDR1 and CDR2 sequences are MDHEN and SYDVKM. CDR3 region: CASSWTSGKIAGANVLTF. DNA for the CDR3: TGTGCCAGCAGTTGGACTAGCGGGAAGATTGCTGGGGCCAACGTCCTGACTTTC.

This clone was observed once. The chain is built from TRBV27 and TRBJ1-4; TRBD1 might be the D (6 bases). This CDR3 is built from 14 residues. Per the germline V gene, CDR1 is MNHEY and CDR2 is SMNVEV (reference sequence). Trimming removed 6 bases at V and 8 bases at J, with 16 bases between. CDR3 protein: CASRLRTGFEKLFF. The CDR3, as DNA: TGTGCCAGCAGACTCAGAACAGGGTTCGAAAAACTGTTTTTT. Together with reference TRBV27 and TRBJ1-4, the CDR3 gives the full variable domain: EAQVTQNPRYLITVTGKKLTVTCSQNMNHEYMSWYRQDPGLGLRQIYYSMNVEVTDKGDVPEGYKVSRKEKRNFPLILESPSPNQTSLYFCASRLRTGFEKLFFGSGTQLSVL.